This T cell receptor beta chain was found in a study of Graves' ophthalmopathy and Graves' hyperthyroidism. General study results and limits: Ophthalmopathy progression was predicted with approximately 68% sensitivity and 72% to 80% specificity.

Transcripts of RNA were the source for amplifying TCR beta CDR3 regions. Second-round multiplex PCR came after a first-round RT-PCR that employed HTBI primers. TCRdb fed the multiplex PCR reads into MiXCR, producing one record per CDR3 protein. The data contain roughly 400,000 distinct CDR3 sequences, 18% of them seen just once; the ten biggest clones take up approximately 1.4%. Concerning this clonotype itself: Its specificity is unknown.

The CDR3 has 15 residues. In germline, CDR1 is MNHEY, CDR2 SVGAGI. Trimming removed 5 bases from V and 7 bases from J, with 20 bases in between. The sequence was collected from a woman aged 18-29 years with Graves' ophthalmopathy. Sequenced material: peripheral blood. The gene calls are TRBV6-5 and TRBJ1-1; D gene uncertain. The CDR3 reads CASSTWTGEQGEAFF. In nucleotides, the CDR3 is TGTGCCAGCAGTACTTGGACCGGGGAACAAGGTGAAGCTTTCTTT.